This T cell receptor beta chain stems from a study of neurological immune-mediated disorders. In its sample, this clonotype was seen a few times. This CDR3 spans 14 amino acids. CDR1 and CDR2 (germline): SGHTA, FQGNSA. Trimming took 5 bases from V and 4 from J; bases not matched to a gene: 5. In TCRdb, the 5' RACE reads were re-called with MiXCR into one record per CDR3 protein. The sample includes 30,000 to 45,000 distinct CDR3 sequences, about 9.9% of them seen just once. The receptor was derived from a woman in her 30s with HTLV-1-associated myelopathy (HAM/TSP). The chain joins TRBV7-2 to TRBJ2-3; 8 nucleotides agree with TRBD1. The specimen sequenced was CD4+ T cells from blood. CDR3: CASSPTGAPDTQYF. The CDR3, as DNA: TGTGCCAGCAGCCCGACAGGGGCCCCAGATACGCAGTATTTT.